This T cell receptor beta chain originates from a study of OX40 agonist ivuxolimab in advanced cancers. Study-wide results and caveats: Mean expanded clone counts were higher in CD8+ than CD4+ T cells.

The length of the CDR3 is 16 residues. Germline loops: CDR1 MNHEY, CDR2 SMNVEV (reference sequence). V lost 4 bases, J lost 3 bases, and 7 bases stayed unmatched. Profiling relied on immunoSEQ multiplex PCR, and the TCRdb table lists in-frame clones only, not all of them. This table holds some 45,000 clones, about 89% found once. As to this clone: Its cognate antigen is unknown.

This chain connects TRBV27 to TRBJ1-5; TRBD1 matches at 9 bases. This receptor was taken from an adult with an advanced solid tumor such as melanoma, head and neck, liver or kidney cancer. The specimen comprised CD4+ or CD8+ T cells sorted from blood, sampled in a trial of the OX40 agonist ivuxolimab. CDR3 bases: TGTGCCAGCAGTTCCGGACAGGGGAGGGCCAATCAGCCCCAGCATTTT. This codes for CASSSGQGRANQPQHF.